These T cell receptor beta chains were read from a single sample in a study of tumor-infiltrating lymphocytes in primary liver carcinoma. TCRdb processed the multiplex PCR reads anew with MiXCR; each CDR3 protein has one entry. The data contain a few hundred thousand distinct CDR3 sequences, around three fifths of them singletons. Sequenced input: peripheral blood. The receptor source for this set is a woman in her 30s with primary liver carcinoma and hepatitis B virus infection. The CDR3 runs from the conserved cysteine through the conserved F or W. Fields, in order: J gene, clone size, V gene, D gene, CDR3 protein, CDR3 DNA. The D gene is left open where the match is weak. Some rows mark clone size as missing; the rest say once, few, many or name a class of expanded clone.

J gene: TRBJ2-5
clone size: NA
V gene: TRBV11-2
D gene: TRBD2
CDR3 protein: CASSSGLGESQYF
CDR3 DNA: TGTGCCAGTAGCTCGGGACTAGGGGAGTCCCAGTACTTC

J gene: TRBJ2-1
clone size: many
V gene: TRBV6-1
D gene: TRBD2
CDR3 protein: CASMPSGRSYNEQFF
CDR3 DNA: TGTGCCAGCATGCCTAGCGGGCGCTCCTACAATGAGCAGTTCTTC

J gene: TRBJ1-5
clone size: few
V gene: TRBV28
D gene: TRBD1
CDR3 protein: CASSPTGAEYSNQPQHF
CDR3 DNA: TGTGCCAGCAGTCCAACAGGGGCCGAGTATAGCAATCAGCCCCAGCATTTT

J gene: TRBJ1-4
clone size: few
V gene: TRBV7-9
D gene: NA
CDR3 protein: CASSSDHRAPNEKLFF
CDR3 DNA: TGTGCCAGCAGCTCGGATCACAGGGCTCCCAATGAAAAACTGTTTTTT

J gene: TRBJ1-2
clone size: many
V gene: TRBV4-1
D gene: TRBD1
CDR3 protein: CASSPPGQPYGYTF
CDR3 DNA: TGCGCCAGCAGCCCGCCGGGACAGCCTTATGGCTACACCTTC

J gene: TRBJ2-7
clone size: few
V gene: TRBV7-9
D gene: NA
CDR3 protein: CASSLVGQSYEQYF
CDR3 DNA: TGTGCCAGCAGCTTAGTGGGGCAGAGCTACGAGCAGTACTTC

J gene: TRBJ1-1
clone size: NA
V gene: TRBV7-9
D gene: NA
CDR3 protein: CASSGGSTEAFF
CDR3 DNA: TGTGCCAGCAGCGGCGGGAGCACTGAAGCTTTCTTT

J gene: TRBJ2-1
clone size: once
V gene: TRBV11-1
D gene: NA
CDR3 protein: CASSSFGGPYNEQFF
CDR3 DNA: TGTGCCAGCAGCTCTTTTGGTGGGCCCTACAATGAGCAGTTCTTC

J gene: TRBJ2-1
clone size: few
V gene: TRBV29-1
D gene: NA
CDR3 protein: CSVGRVGGGYNEQFF
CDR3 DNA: TGCAGCGTTGGTCGGGTAGGGGGAGGGTACAATGAGCAGTTCTTC

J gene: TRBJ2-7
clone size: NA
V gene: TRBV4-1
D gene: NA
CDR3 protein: CASSQTSLGAYEQYF
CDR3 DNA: TGCGCCAGCAGCCAGACCTCACTAGGGGCCTACGAGCAGTACTTC

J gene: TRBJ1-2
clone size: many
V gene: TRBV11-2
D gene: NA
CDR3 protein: CASSHGGLAFGYTF
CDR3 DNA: TGTGCCAGCAGCCACGGGGGGCTGGCCTTTGGCTACACCTTC

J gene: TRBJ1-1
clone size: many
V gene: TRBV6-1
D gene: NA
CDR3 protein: CASSEHRDSEAFF
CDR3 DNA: TGTGCCAGCAGTGAACACAGGGATTCTGAAGCTTTCTTT

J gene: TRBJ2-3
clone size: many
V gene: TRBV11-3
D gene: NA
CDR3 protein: CASSWARDTQYF
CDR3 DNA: TGTGCCAGCAGCTGGGCCAGGGATACGCAGTATTTT

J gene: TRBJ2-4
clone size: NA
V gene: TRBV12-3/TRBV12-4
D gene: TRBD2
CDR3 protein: CASSFRAGLAGIGQAKNIQYF
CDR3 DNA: TGTGCCAGCAGTTTTAGGGCGGGACTAGCGGGAATAGGTCAGGCCAAAAACATTCAGTACTTC

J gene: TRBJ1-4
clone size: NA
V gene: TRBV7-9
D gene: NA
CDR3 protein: CASSLQLGATNEKLFF
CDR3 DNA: TGTGCCAGCAGCCTCCAGCTGGGGGCAACTAATGAAAAACTGTTTTTT

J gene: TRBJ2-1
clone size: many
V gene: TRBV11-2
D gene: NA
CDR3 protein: CASGRVSNEQFF
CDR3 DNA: TGTGCCAGCGGGAGAGTATCCAATGAGCAGTTCTTC

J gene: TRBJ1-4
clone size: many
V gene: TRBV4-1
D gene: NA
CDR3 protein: CASSQAGESEKLFF
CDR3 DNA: TGCGCCAGCAGCCAAGCAGGGGAGAGTGAAAAACTGTTTTTT